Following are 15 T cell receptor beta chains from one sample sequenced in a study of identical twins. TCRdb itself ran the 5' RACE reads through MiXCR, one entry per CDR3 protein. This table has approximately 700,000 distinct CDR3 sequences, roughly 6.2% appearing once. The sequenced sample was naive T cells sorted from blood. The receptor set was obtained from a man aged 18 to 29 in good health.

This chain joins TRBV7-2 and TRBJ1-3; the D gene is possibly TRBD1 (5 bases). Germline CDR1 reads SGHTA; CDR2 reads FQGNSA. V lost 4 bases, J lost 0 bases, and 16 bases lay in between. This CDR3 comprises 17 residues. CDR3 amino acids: CASSSYSRAYSGNTIYF. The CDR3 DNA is TGTGCCAGCAGCTCATATTCCAGGGCCTACTCTGGAAACACCATATATTTT.

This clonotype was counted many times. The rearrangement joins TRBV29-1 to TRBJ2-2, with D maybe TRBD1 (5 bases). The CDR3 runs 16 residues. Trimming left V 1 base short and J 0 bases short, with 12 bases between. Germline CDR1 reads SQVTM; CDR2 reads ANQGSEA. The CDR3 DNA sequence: TGCAGCGTTGAAGTGTGGGGCAGGGCGAACACCGGGGAGCTGTTTTTT. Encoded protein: CSVEVWGRANTGELFF.

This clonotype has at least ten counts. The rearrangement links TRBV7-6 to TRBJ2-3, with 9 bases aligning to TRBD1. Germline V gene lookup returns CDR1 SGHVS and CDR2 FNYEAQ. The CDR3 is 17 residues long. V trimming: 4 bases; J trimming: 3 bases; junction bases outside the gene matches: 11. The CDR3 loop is CASSSLPGQGGTDTQYF. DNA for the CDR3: TGTGCCAGCAGCTCGCTACCGGGACAGGGAGGTACAGATACGCAGTATTTT.

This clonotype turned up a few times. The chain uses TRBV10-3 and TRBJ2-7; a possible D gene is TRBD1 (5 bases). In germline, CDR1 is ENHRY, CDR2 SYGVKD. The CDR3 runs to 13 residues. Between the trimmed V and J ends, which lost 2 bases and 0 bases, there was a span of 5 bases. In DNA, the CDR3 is TGTGCCATCAGTGAGGACAGCTCCTACGAGCAGTACTTC. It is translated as CAISEDSSYEQYF.

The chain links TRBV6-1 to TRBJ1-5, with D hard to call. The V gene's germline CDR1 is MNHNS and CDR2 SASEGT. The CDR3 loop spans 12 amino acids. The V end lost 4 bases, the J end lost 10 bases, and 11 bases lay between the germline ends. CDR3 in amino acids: CASSGLLGPQHF. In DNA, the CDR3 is TGTGCCAGCAGTGGACTTTTAGGCCCCCAGCATTTT.

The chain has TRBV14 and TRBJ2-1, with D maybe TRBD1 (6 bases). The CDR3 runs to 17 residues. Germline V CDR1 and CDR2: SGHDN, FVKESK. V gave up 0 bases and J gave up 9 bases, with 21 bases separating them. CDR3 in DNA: TGTGCCAGCAGCCAAGAACGCGGCAGGGGCCTAAGTGGTGAGCAGTTCTTC. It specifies CASSQERGRGLSGEQFF.

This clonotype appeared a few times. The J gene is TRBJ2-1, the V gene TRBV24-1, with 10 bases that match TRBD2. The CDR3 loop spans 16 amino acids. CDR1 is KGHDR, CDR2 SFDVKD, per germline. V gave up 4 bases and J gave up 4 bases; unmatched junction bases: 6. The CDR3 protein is CATSDSSGRGYNEQFF. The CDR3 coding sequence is TGTGCCACCAGTGACTCCAGCGGGAGGGGGTACAATGAGCAGTTCTTC.

In nucleotides, the CDR3 is TGCAGTGCTAGAGATCCCGTCTATGGCTACACCTTC. Amino acids: CSARDPVYGYTF. V is TRBV20-1 and J is TRBJ1-2; the D is unclear. With 0 bases removed from V and 4 bases from J, the gap between germline ends came to 6 bases. The CDR3 consists of 12 residues. Germline assignment: CDR1 DFQATT and CDR2 SNEGSKA (reference sequence).

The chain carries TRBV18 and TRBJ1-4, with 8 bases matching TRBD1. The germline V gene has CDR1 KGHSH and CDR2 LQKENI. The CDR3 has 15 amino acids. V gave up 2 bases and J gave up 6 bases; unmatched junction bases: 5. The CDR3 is CASSPEDRDDEKLFF. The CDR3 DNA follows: TGTGCCAGCTCACCAGAGGACAGGGACGATGAAAAACTGTTTTTT.

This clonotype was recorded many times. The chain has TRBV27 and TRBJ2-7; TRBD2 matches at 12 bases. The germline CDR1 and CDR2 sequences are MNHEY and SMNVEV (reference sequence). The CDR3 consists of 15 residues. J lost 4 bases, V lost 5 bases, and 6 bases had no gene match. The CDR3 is CASSLAGGPGYEQYF. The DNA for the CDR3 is TGTGCCAGCAGTCTAGCGGGAGGGCCTGGGTACGAGCAGTACTTC.

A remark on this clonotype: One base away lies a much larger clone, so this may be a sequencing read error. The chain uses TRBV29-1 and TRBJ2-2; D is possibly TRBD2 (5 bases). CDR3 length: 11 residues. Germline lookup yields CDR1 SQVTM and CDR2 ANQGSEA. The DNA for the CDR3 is TGCAGCGTTGAAAACACCGGGGAGCTGTCTTTT. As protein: CSVENTGELSF.

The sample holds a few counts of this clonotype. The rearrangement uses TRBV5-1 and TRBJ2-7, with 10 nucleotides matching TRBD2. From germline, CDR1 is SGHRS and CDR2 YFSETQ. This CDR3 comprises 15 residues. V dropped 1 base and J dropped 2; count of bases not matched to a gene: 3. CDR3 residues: CASSLRAGGPYEQYV. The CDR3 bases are TGCGCCAGCAGCTTGAGAGCGGGAGGGCCCTACGAGCAGTACGTC.

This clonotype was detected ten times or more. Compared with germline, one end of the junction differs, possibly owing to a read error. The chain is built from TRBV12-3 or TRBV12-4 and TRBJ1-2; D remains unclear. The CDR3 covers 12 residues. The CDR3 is CASSLVGYGYTF. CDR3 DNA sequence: TGCGCCAGCAGCTTGGTAGGGTACGGCTACACCTTC.

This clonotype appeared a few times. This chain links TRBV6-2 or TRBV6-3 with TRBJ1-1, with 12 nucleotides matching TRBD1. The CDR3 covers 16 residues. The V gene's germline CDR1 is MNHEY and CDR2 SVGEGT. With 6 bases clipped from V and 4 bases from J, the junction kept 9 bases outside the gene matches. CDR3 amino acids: CASSGPRDRGLTEAFF. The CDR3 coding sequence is TGTGCCAGCAGCGGACCCCGGGACAGGGGGCTCACTGAAGCTTTCTTT.

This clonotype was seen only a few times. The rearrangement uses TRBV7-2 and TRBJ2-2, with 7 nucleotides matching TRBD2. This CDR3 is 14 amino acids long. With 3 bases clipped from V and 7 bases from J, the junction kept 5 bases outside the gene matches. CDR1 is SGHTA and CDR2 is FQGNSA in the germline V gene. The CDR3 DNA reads TGTGCCAGCAGCTTGGTAGCGGGTGGCGGGGAGCTGTTTTTT. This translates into CASSLVAGGGELFF. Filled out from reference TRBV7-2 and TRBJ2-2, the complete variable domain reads GAGVSQSPSNKVTEKGKDVELRCDPISGHTALYWYRQSLGQGLEFLIYFQGNSAPDKSGLPSDRFSAERTGGSVSTLTIQRTQQEDSAVYLCASSLVAGGGELFFGEGSRLTVL.